This T cell receptor (beta chain) was profiled in a study of blood T cell repertoires in COVID-19. The wider study: Spain, Italy and the United States supplied samples that represented acute and convalescent COVID-19.

Participant age was about 18 to 95 years, and participants resided in approximately 24 US areas. Researchers sorted participants into cohorts using their self-reported clinical history. Two consecutive negative NP/OP PCR tests, clearance, or resolved symptoms defined Cohort 3 recovery. Method: immunoSEQ multiplex PCR; TCRdb's copy keeps in-frame clones and lacks some. This table has 200,000 to 300,000 clones, around 89% appearing once. The receptor's source is a woman in her thirties who had recovered from COVID-19. The material sequenced was PBMCs or T cells enriched from blood (not recorded which).

The CDR3 DNA is TGCGCCAGCAGCCGCCTGGGACTAGCGGGGAATGAGCAGTTCTTC. Residues: CASSRLGLAGNEQFF. The chain carries TRBV4-1 and TRBJ2-1, with 13 bases that match TRBD2. V lost 4 bases to trimming and J lost 7 bases; unmatched junction nucleotides: 4. CDR1 is MGHRA, CDR2 YSYEKL, per germline. The CDR3 covers 15 residues.